The next 30 T cell receptor beta chains were all read from a single sample in a study of blood T cell repertoires in COVID-19. Some clones are missing from TCRdb's copy, which holds only in-frame ones; the method was immunoSEQ multiplex PCR. The table includes under 250,000 clones, less than 90% detected once. The sequenced material came from peripheral blood. These receptors were taken from a man aged 40-49 years with acute or convalescent COVID-19.

In its sample, this clone was seen once. The chain combines TRBV18 with TRBJ1-2; D remains unclear. Germline CDR1 is KGHSH and CDR2 is LQKENI. The germline V and J ends were trimmed by 0 bases and 4 bases, with 18 bases remaining between them. The CDR3 loop spans 17 amino acids. CDR3 DNA sequence: TGTGCCAGCTCACCACCCAGCCAATCGGTACAGCTCTATGGCTACACCTTC. As protein: CASSPPSQSVQLYGYTF.

This clone showed up just a few times. The J gene is TRBJ2-7, the V gene TRBV10-1; D remains ambiguous. The V and J ends lost 4 bases and 2 bases respectively, with 9 bases between them. Germline CDR1 reads WNHNN; CDR2 reads SYGVQD (reference sequence). This CDR3 has 13 amino acids. This CDR3 is CASSGSRTYEQYF. The CDR3 DNA reads TGCGCCAGCAGTGGGTCGAGGACCTACGAGCAGTACTTC.

This chain links TRBV6-2 or TRBV6-3 with TRBJ1-1; tentatively, D is TRBD1 (6 bases). The CDR3 loop spans 17 amino acids. Germline values: CDR1 MNHEY, CDR2 SVGEGT. Trimming left V 5 bases short and J 4 bases short, with 23 bases between. CDR3 DNA sequence: TGTGCCAGCAGTCCGGGGAGGGGGGCAAACTGGGGCACTGAAGCTTTCTTT. Translation: CASSPGRGANWGTEAFF.

The V and J genes are TRBV5-1 and TRBJ1-2, with 9 bases lining up with TRBD1. CDR3 length: 14 amino acids. Germline V gives CDR1 SGHRS, CDR2 YFSETQ. V gave up 6 bases and J gave up 8 bases; unmatched junction bases: 11. The CDR3: CASNRDREEGGYTF. CDR3 nucleotides: TGCGCCAGCAACCGGGACAGGGAAGAAGGCGGCTACACCTTC.

The CDR3 nucleotides are TGTGCCAGCAGCTACGCAACGGGACAGGCTCTTGGCTACACCTTC. Residues: CASSYATGQALGYTF. The rearrangement uses TRBV7-9 and TRBJ1-2; 8 nucleotides match TRBD1. Looked up from germline, CDR1 is SEHNR and CDR2 is FQNEAQ (reference sequence). V shed 4 bases, J shed 7 bases, and the junction held 11 bases outside the gene matches. The CDR3 loop spans 15 amino acids.

This clone showed up just once. The CDR3 is CASSPTGTGGSIEQYF. The CDR3 region has the DNA TGTGCCAGTAGCCCTACCGGGACAGGGGGAAGTATCGAGCAGTACTTC. The chain joins TRBV19 to TRBJ2-7; 11 bases are a match to TRBD1. In germline, CDR1 is LNHDA, CDR2 SQIVND (reference sequence). The junction had 13 bases not matched to a gene; V was cut back by 6 bases and J by 6 bases. The CDR3 is 16 residues long.

The gene calls are TRBV6-5 and TRBJ1-3; tentatively, D is TRBD1 (5 bases). The CDR3 length is 13 residues. CDR1 is MNHEY and CDR2 is SVGAGI in the germline V gene. With 2 bases removed from V and 6 bases from J, the gap between germline ends came to 8 bases. The CDR3 reads CASSYQGTNTIYF. CDR3 DNA sequence: TGTGCCAGCAGTTACCAGGGAACAAACACCATATATTTT.

The V and J genes are TRBV19 and TRBJ2-3, with D possibly TRBD2 on 6 matching bases. Germline CDR1 LNHDA, CDR2 SQIVND (reference sequence). The CDR3 covers 14 residues. The V end was cut by 8 bases, the J end by 0 bases, with 12 bases between. CDR3 DNA sequence: TGTGCCAGTCGCGCGGGGCGAAGCACAGATACGCAGTATTTT. It yields the protein CASRAGRSTDTQYF.

This chain connects TRBV6-5 to TRBJ2-5, with D possibly TRBD2 on 6 matching bases. Germline CDR1 and CDR2: MNHEY and SVGAGI. The CDR3 length is 16 residues. Between the trimmed V and J ends, which lost 2 bases and 3 bases, there was a span of 16 bases. The CDR3 sequence is CASSYAPGRGKETQYF. In nucleotides, the CDR3 is TGTGCCAGCAGTTACGCCCCGGGACGGGGGAAAGAGACCCAGTACTTC.

V and J are TRBV10-3 and TRBJ1-2; 7 nucleotides align to TRBD1. J lost 2 bases, V lost 6 bases, and 9 bases had no gene match. The CDR3 is 15 amino acids. Germline V lookup: CDR1 ENHRY, CDR2 SYGVKD. CDR3 sequence reads: CAISAQTGVNYGYTF. In nucleotides, the CDR3 is TGTGCCATCAGCGCTCAAACAGGGGTCAACTATGGCTACACCTTC.

The chain is built from TRBV9 and TRBJ2-7; TRBD1 aligns across 7 bases. CDR3 length: 15 amino acids. Per germline, CDR1 SGDLS and CDR2 YYNGEE. Trimming at V came to 1 base and at J to 0 bases, leaving 4 bases not matched to a gene. CDR3 sequence: CASSVSGQSSYEQYF. The CDR3 bases are TGTGCCAGCAGCGTATCGGGACAGAGCTCCTACGAGCAGTACTTC.

V is TRBV4-3 and J is TRBJ2-2, with TRBD1 matching over 8 bases. V lost 0 bases, J lost 1 base, and 4 bases stayed unmatched. Germline V gene lookup returns CDR1 LGHNA and CDR2 YSLEER. The CDR3 has 17 amino acids. The CDR3 nucleotides are TGCGCCAGCAGCCAAGATAGGGGGACAGGGAACACCGGGGAGCTGTTTTTT. Translating gives CASSQDRGTGNTGELFF.

V is TRBV7-2 and J is TRBJ2-3; perhaps TRBD2 as D (5 bases). The length of the CDR3 is 15 residues. Germline V CDR1 and CDR2: SGHTA, FQGNSA. V gave up 2 bases and J gave up 1 base, with 10 bases separating them. The CDR3 DNA follows: TGTGCCAGCAGCTTAAGCCCTAGCCGCACAGATACGCAGTATTTT. Translated: CASSLSPSRTDTQYF.

This clone showed up just once. This chain uses TRBV5-6 with TRBJ2-5, with D perhaps TRBD2 (7 bases). CDR1 SGHDT and CDR2 YYEEEE come from the germline V gene. The CDR3 loop spans 15 amino acids. V shed 4 bases and J shed 5 bases, with 18 bases lying between them. DNA of the CDR3: TGTGCCAGCAGCCCGCGCGGGGGCATGGGGGAGACCCAGTACTTC. It is translated as CASSPRGGMGETQYF.

This clone has just a few counts. The chain recombines TRBV9 with TRBJ2-7, with D possibly TRBD1 on 6 matching bases. V gave up 4 bases and J gave up 2 bases, with 13 bases separating them. Germline assignment: CDR1 SGDLS and CDR2 YYNGEE. The CDR3 consists of 14 residues. The CDR3 is CASSQQGQAYEQYF. The CDR3 DNA sequence: TGTGCCAGCAGCCAACAGGGACAAGCCTACGAGCAGTACTTC.

The gene calls are TRBV11-2 and TRBJ1-6; D may be TRBD1 (5 bases). The CDR3 is 14 amino acids. In germline, CDR1 is SGHAT, CDR2 FQNNGV. V was trimmed by 0 bases and J by 9 bases, leaving 9 bases between them. This chain's CDR3 is CASSLEGQGSPLHF. CDR3 bases: TGTGCCAGCAGCTTAGAGGGGCAGGGTTCACCCCTCCACTTT.

This chain uses TRBV18 with TRBJ1-1; D is undetermined. V dropped 3 bases and J dropped 5 bases, with 10 bases sitting between them. This CDR3 has 13 amino acids. CDR1 is KGHSH and CDR2 is LQKENI in the germline V gene. The CDR3 region is CASSPSTLTEAFF. The CDR3 coding sequence is TGTGCCAGCTCACCGTCTACTTTGACTGAAGCTTTCTTT.

This chain joins TRBV5-5 and TRBJ2-1; D gene uncertain. Germline V lookup: CDR1 SGHKS, CDR2 YYEKEE (reference sequence). Trimming shortened V by 1 base and J by 6 bases, and 17 bases separated the two germline ends. The CDR3 length is 16 residues. The CDR3 is CASSLSSTTEANEQFF. In nucleotides, the CDR3 is TGTGCCAGCAGCTTGAGTTCCACAACTGAGGCCAATGAGCAGTTCTTC.

This chain uses TRBV4-1 with TRBJ1-1; D not resolved. CDR1 and CDR2 (germline): MGHRA, YSYEKL. Trimming took 4 bases from V and 4 from J, leaving 13 bases between them. This CDR3 has 14 residues. In DNA form, the CDR3 reads TGCGCCAGCAGCCCGAGCGGGTCGGGCACTGAAGCTTTCTTT. It codes for CASSPSGSGTEAFF.

The J gene is TRBJ2-3, the V gene TRBV6-5; the D gene is possibly TRBD2 (6 bases). The CDR3 loop spans 15 amino acids. Germline-derived CDR1 and CDR2 are MNHEY and SVGAGI. The V gene lost 2 bases and the J gene lost 5 bases, with 14 bases spanning the gap. The CDR3 nucleotides read TGTGCCAGCAGTTACCGGGGGAGTTTGCTAGATACGCAGTATTTT. Residues: CASSYRGSLLDTQYF.

The gene calls are TRBV19 and TRBJ1-4; D not resolved. The CDR3 runs 14 residues. Germline CDR1 and CDR2: LNHDA and SQIVND (reference sequence). The germline V and J ends were trimmed by 5 bases and 8 bases, with 15 bases remaining between them. CDR3 sequence: CASSQPRGEEKLFF. CDR3 coding DNA: TGTGCCAGTAGTCAACCCCGGGGAGAGGAAAAACTGTTTTTT.

The chain uses TRBV30 and TRBJ2-2; the D is unclear. This CDR3 comprises 15 residues. The germline gives CDR1 GTSNPN, CDR2 SVGIG (reference sequence). V lost 0 bases to trimming and J lost 5 bases, with 13 bases between them. The CDR3 DNA sequence: TGTGCCTGGAGTGTAAGTTGGCTCCAAACCGGGGAGCTGTTTTTT. Its translation is CAWSVSWLQTGELFF.

The chain joins TRBV20-1 to TRBJ1-6, with 7 nucleotides matching TRBD1. V shed 3 bases and J 10 bases; nucleotides not matched to a gene: 9. The CDR3 has 14 residues. Germline-derived CDR1 and CDR2 are DFQATT and SNEGSKA (reference sequence). Written as DNA, the CDR3 is TGCAGTGCTAGTAATCGACAGGGCGGATCACCCCTCCACTTT. Encoded protein: CSASNRQGGSPLHF.

This rearrangement joins TRBV19 to TRBJ1-2; 7 bases align to TRBD1. The germline V gene encodes CDR1 LNHDA and CDR2 SQIVND (reference sequence). The CDR3 length is 13 residues. Trimming at V came to 9 bases and at J to 4 bases, leaving 8 bases not matched to a gene. CDR3 amino acids: CASAWDSGYGYTF. The CDR3 DNA is TGTGCCAGCGCTTGGGACAGTGGCTATGGCTACACCTTC.

V and J are TRBV5-6 and TRBJ2-1; D may be TRBD2 (7 bases). The V end lost 6 bases, the J end lost 7 bases, and 20 bases lay between the germline ends. The V gene's germline CDR1 is SGHDT and CDR2 YYEEEE. The CDR3 contains 15 residues. The chain's CDR3 is CASTPSGGGGNEQFF. Written as DNA, the CDR3 is TGTGCCAGCACCCCCAGCGGAGGGGGGGGGAATGAGCAGTTCTTC.

This clone is a singleton in its sample. CDR3 DNA: TGTGCCACCAGTACCGGGACAGGGGCCGTTGAGACCCAGTACTTC. Translating gives CATSTGTGAVETQYF. The chain combines TRBV24-1 with TRBJ2-5; 10 bases agree with TRBD1. Losses at the gene ends were 6 bases for V and 5 bases for J; bases not matched to a gene: 8. The V gene's germline CDR1 is KGHDR and CDR2 SFDVKD. The CDR3 runs to 15 residues.

The V and J genes are TRBV28 and TRBJ1-3; 7 bases map to TRBD1. V lost 1 base to trimming and J lost 0 bases; unmatched junction nucleotides: 6. Germline loops: CDR1 MDHEN, CDR2 SYDVKM. CDR3 length equals 17 residues. As DNA, the CDR3 is TGTGCCAGCAGTTTATCGGTGACAGGGAGCTCTGGAAACACCATATATTTT. Its translation is CASSLSVTGSSGNTIYF.

The rearrangement uses TRBV5-1 and TRBJ2-3, with D perhaps TRBD2 (5 bases). The ends were cut back, 3 bases at V and 4 bases at J, with 15 bases in the middle. The V gene's germline CDR1 is SGHRS and CDR2 YFSETQ. This CDR3 spans 15 amino acids. The CDR3 reads CASSYEGSSPDTQYF. Written as DNA, the CDR3 is TGCGCCAGCAGCTACGAGGGATCCTCCCCAGATACGCAGTATTTT.

This chain joins TRBV18 and TRBJ1-6; 9 bases agree with TRBD1. V lost 4 bases and J lost 10; bases outside the gene matches: 5. The germline CDR1 and CDR2 sequences are KGHSH and LQKENI. This CDR3 spans 14 amino acids. The CDR3 DNA reads as TGTGCCAGCTCACTGGACAGGGGCGCCTCACCCCTCCACTTT. It specifies CASSLDRGASPLHF. Supplemented by reference TRBV18 and TRBJ1-6, the full variable domain reads NAGVMQNPRHLVRRRGQEARLRCSPMKGHSHVYWYRQLPEEGLKFMVYLQKENIIDESGMPKERFSAEFPKEGPSILRIQQVVRGDSAAYFCASSLDRGASPLHFGNGTRLTVT.

This chain links TRBV24-1 with TRBJ2-3; D is ambiguous. Germline V lookup: CDR1 KGHDR, CDR2 SFDVKD. Trimming pared 4 bases from V and 0 bases from J, leaving 16 bases between. This CDR3 region has 17 residues. CDR3 amino acids: CATSDWRLDLSTDTQYF. The CDR3 DNA is TGTGCCACCAGTGACTGGAGACTGGATTTGAGCACAGATACGCAGTATTTT.